Only a few counts were recorded for the clone carrying this TCR beta chain. This sample was included in a study of cytomegalovirus exposure and HLA in healthy donors. The PCR made use of 60 Vbeta and 13 Jbeta primers. Method: immunoSEQ multiplex PCR; TCRdb's copy keeps in-frame clones and lacks some. Of almost 200,000 clones in the sample, about 85% were seen once. CDR1 and CDR2 (germline): SGHTA, FQGNSA. There are 15 residues in the CDR3. V dropped 4 bases and J dropped 0 bases, with 12 bases sitting between them. Donors likely had unrecorded immune exposures despite being nominally healthy when sampled.

Material: PBMCs. This rearrangement joins TRBV7-2 to TRBJ1-1, with D tentatively TRBD1 (5 bases). The receptor comes from a male donor in good health and CMV-seropositive. The CDR3, as DNA: TGTGCCAGCAGCTCACGGACGGGGGTGAACACTGAAGCTTTCTTT. Its translation: CASSSRTGVNTEAFF.